A selection of T cell receptor beta chains follows, all from one sample in a study of blood T cell repertoires in COVID-19. The table came from immunoSEQ multiplex PCR; TCRdb's copy has only in-frame clones and leaves some out. Of some 110,000 clones in the sample, 82% were seen once. Material for sequencing was peripheral blood. Receptor source: a man in his 70s with acute or convalescent COVID-19. Both conserved end residues are trimmed from each CDR3. Fields, in order: V gene, CDR3 protein.

TRBV1 TSSPTRGDRLSYEQY
TRBV9 ASSFPRGKSLNTEAF
TRBV19 ASSIKLRAEAF
TRBV7-9 ASSPAGGITGELF
TRBV29-1 SVGGALGDTEAF
TRBV20-1 SGPGQGYT
TRBV7-9 ASSLSGGIETQY
TRBV28 ASSPPRSPARLTGNTIY
TRBV2 ASRLAGVETQY
TRBV5-4 ASSLGGQGGNEQY
TRBV10-3 AIRTGGGSSGSSKQF
TRBV5-1 ASSFGGGGYSSPLH
TRBV6-1 ASSENLGGATGELF
TRBV6-5 ASTLAETQY
TRBV19 ASSMSGQGSYEQY
TRBV21-1 ASSRKRDRDNNEQF
TRBV5-1 ASSIRQGNTEAF
TRBV6-5 ASSLKPPDYEQY
TRBV5-1 ASSLAELQTQY
TRBV6-6 ASVSGVPLSGNTIY
TRBV6-5 ASRGTGEETQY
TRBV10-1 ASSGGGTGTHEQY
TRBV6-4 ASRPSGVRNEKLF
TRBV5-1 ASSLGRRSSGLTSTDTQY
TRBV3-1/TRBV3-2 ASSNGGYGYT
TRBV2 ASSDWQGAYEKLF
TRBV3-1/TRBV3-2 ASSQDTSGVYEQY
TRBV7-9 ATPRLNSYNEQF
TRBV18 ASSPLGTGSNEKLF
TRBV19 ASSSGGIPTDTQY
TRBV5-1 ASSSGSGQGTGELF
TRBV5-1 ASSRDYRDPGNTIY
TRBV5-4 ASSPGTSGDREQY
TRBV4-1 ASSQDSRTGELF
TRBV4-2 ASSQEASGANNEQF
TRBV5-1 ASSIQGSVYEQY
TRBV5-6 ASSLQGARRNSPLH
TRBV19 ASSISGSGNTIY
TRBV5-1 ASSRTGMEEKLF
TRBV3-1/TRBV3-2 ASSFRRGNYEQY
TRBV5-4 ASSFMTSGYNEQF
TRBV29-1 SLSQREGQF